These 28 T cell receptor beta chains were sequenced from one sample in a study of T-cell memory formation after mild COVID-19. TCRdb re-called the 5' RACE reads with MiXCR, one entry per CDR3 protein. The top ten clones hold about 8.1% of a sample with roughly 610,000 distinct CDR3 sequences, about 18% of them seen once. The sample taken for sequencing was PBMCs or a T cell subset sorted from them (not recorded which). Receptor source: an adult woman who had mild COVID-19 (a few samples of this study predate the infection). Cell type and time point are not known.

Many counts were recorded for this clonotype. The rearrangement links TRBV7-8 to TRBJ2-7; D remains unclear. V shed 1 base and J shed 3 bases, with 4 bases lying between them. Germline values: CDR1 SGHVS, CDR2 FQNEAQ. This CDR3 contains 12 residues. The CDR3 DNA is TGTGCCAGCAGCTTAGTGGTCTACGAGCAGTACTTC. The encoded protein is CASSLVVYEQYF. Full variable domain (rest looked up from reference TRBV7-8 and TRBJ2-7): GAGVSQSPRYKVAKRGQDVALRCDPISGHVSLFWYQQALGQGPEFLTYFQNEAQLDKSGLPSDRFFAERPEGSVSTLKIQRTQQEDSAVYLCASSLVVYEQYFGPGTRLTVT.

There are a few counts of this clonotype. This sequence joins TRBV5-1 and TRBJ1-2; D ambiguous. CDR3 length: 15 amino acids. Trimming pared 0 bases from V and 4 bases from J, leaving 13 bases between. Germline V gene data show CDR1 as SGHRS and CDR2 as YFSETQ. DNA of the CDR3: TGCGCCAGCAGCTTGGATTCACTGGGAAGCTATGGCTACACCTTC. It is translated as CASSLDSLGSYGYTF.

The sample holds a few counts of this clonotype. The chain recombines TRBV7-2 with TRBJ2-1, with 7 nucleotides matching TRBD1. Germline loops: CDR1 SGHTA, CDR2 FQGNSA. The CDR3 runs to 17 residues. The V and J ends lost 6 bases and 2 bases, in that order; junction bases with no gene match: 13. The CDR3 is CASRPPHGTATYNEQFF. The CDR3 DNA follows: TGTGCCAGCAGGCCTCCCCACGGGACAGCGACCTACAATGAGCAGTTCTTC.

This clonotype was seen only a few times. Here the CDR3 reads CASSQGLVNNEQFF. Written as DNA, the CDR3 is TGTGCCAGCAGTCAGGGACTGGTCAATAATGAGCAGTTCTTC. The chain recombines TRBV6-2 or TRBV6-3 with TRBJ2-1; D may be TRBD2 (6 bases). Germline values: CDR1 MNHEY, CDR2 SVGEGT. V shed 5 bases and J shed 7 bases, with 15 bases lying between them. The CDR3 contains 14 residues.

The chain combines TRBV14 with TRBJ2-7, with 8 nucleotides matching TRBD1. This CDR3 comprises 15 residues. The junction had 8 bases not matched to a gene; V was cut back by 5 bases and J by 2 bases. Germline CDR1 and CDR2: SGHDN and FVKESK. CDR3 in amino acids: CASSGPADRAYEQYF. CDR3 coding DNA: TGTGCCAGCAGCGGACCAGCGGACAGGGCCTACGAGCAGTACTTC.

The sample holds many counts of this clonotype. This rearrangement joins TRBV5-1 to TRBJ1-2; tentatively, D is TRBD1 (5 bases). This CDR3 has 15 amino acids. Per the germline V gene, CDR1 is SGHRS and CDR2 is YFSETQ. The V end was cut by 0 bases, the J end by 1 base, with 10 bases between. The CDR3, as DNA: TGCGCCAGCAGCTTGGGAACAGGAGTTAACTATGGCTACACCTTC. Amino acids: CASSLGTGVNYGYTF.

This sequence joins TRBV12-3 or TRBV12-4 and TRBJ1-1; D uncertain. The CDR3 runs 15 residues. V was pared by 5 bases and J by 4 bases, with 17 bases between. CDR3 region: CASSPGLGLSTEAFF. CDR3 DNA: TGTGCCAGCAGTCCGGGTCTCGGTTTGAGCACTGAAGCTTTCTTT.

The chain couples TRBV15 to TRBJ2-5; TRBD2 agrees at 7 bases. V trimming: 8 bases; J trimming: 4 bases; junction bases outside the gene matches: 7. Per the germline V gene, CDR1 is LNHNV and CDR2 is YYDKDF (reference sequence). CDR3 size: 13 residues. This chain's CDR3 is CATGEGPAETQYF. CDR3 DNA sequence: TGTGCCACCGGGGAGGGGCCGGCAGAGACCCAGTACTTC.

This clonotype showed up many times. This chain joins TRBV5-1 and TRBJ2-5, with 7 bases aligning to TRBD1. V lost 4 bases to trimming and J lost 1 base; unmatched junction nucleotides: 7. The germline CDR1 and CDR2 sequences are SGHRS and YFSETQ. The CDR3 sequence is 15 residues long. This CDR3 is CASSRGQPSQETQYF. CDR3 nucleotides: TGCGCCAGCAGCAGGGGACAGCCCTCCCAAGAGACCCAGTACTTC.

This clonotype was counted only a few times. The CDR3 DNA sequence: TGTGCCAGCAGTTACGGGCTAGCGGACAACAATGAGCAGTTCTTC. As protein: CASSYGLADNNEQFF. V gene TRBV6-2 or TRBV6-3 combines with J gene TRBJ2-1; 7 nucleotides align to TRBD2. CDR1 and CDR2 from the germline V gene are MNHEY and SVGEGT. This CDR3 has 15 residues. Trimming at V came to 2 bases and at J to 5 bases, leaving 6 bases not matched to a gene.

CDR3 region: CASSLGEVDTEAFF. Written as DNA, the CDR3 is TGTGCCAGCAGCTTAGGAGAGGTAGACACTGAAGCTTTCTTT. The chain is built from TRBV7-9 and TRBJ1-1; no firm D call. Trimming removed 1 base at V and 3 bases at J, with 9 bases between. The CDR3 extends over 14 amino acids. CDR1 is SEHNR and CDR2 is FQNEAQ in the germline V gene (reference sequence).

J is TRBJ2-3 and V is TRBV7-2; a possible D gene is TRBD2 (5 bases). CDR3 length: 16 residues. Germline V lookup: CDR1 SGHTA, CDR2 FQGNSA. Trimming took 4 bases from V and 0 from J, leaving 14 bases between them. For the CDR3, the DNA is TGTGCCAGCAGCTACCAGTGGGGAGAAAGCACAGATACGCAGTATTTT. It is translated as CASSYQWGESTDTQYF.

This clonotype came up many times. The rearrangement joins TRBV10-2 to TRBJ2-3; D possibly corresponds to TRBD2 (5 bases). Germline lookup yields CDR1 WSHSY and CDR2 SAAADI. V dropped 6 bases and J dropped 3 bases, with 13 bases sitting between them. The CDR3 runs 14 residues. The CDR3 nucleotides read TGCGCCAGCAGCTACGGGGTGGTGACAGATACGCAGTATTTT. It specifies CASSYGVVTDTQYF.

This clonotype was seen a handful of times. This chain connects TRBV14 to TRBJ2-3; D is ambiguous. V lost 1 base, J lost 2 bases, and 13 bases lay in between. The length of the CDR3 is 16 residues. Germline loops: CDR1 SGHDN, CDR2 FVKESK. Here the CDR3 DNA reads TGTGCCAGCAGCCAAGCTCCACTTCTCGTCACAGATACGCAGTATTTT. Residues: CASSQAPLLVTDTQYF.

This rearrangement joins TRBV4-3 to TRBJ1-4; maybe TRBD1 (5 bases). In germline, CDR1 is LGHNA, CDR2 YSLEER. Trimming removed 4 bases at V and 3 bases at J, with 30 bases between. The CDR3 spans 21 residues. CDR3 nucleotides: TGCGCCAGCAGCCGTACAAACCTCGGCGCAGGGTTCGGAGTTGCTAATGAAAAACTGTTTTTT. Residues: CASSRTNLGAGFGVANEKLFF.

This sequence joins TRBV25-1 and TRBJ2-1; 14 nucleotides align to TRBD2. The germline V gene has CDR1 MGHDK and CDR2 SYGVNS. After removal of 3 bases from V and 9 bases from J, the junction contained 7 bases not matched to a gene. The CDR3 loop spans 16 amino acids. This CDR3 is CASSDEGLAGESEQFF. In nucleotides, the CDR3 is TGTGCCAGCAGTGACGAGGGACTAGCGGGAGAAAGTGAGCAGTTCTTC. The full variable domain, its missing parts supplied by reference TRBV25-1 and TRBJ2-1, is EADIYQTPRYLVIGTGKKITLECSQTMGHDKMYWYQQDPGMELHLIHYSYGVNSTEKGDLSSESTVSRIRTEHFPLTLESARPSHTSQYLCASSDEGLAGESEQFFGPGTRLTVL.

This clonotype showed up many times. V is TRBV24-1 and J is TRBJ1-4; maybe TRBD1 (5 bases). Looked up from germline, CDR1 is KGHDR and CDR2 is SFDVKD. V lost 6 bases to trimming and J lost 7 bases, with 14 bases between them. The CDR3 is 14 amino acids. CDR3 sequence (DNA): TGTGCCACCAGTACGCCGTCTAGGGGTGAAAAACTGTTTTTT. This codes for CATSTPSRGEKLFF.

The rearrangement joins TRBV20-1 to TRBJ2-1; a possible D gene is TRBD2 (5 bases). The germline V gene has CDR1 DFQATT and CDR2 SNEGSKA (reference sequence). This CDR3 spans 12 amino acids. V was shortened by 5 bases and J by 12 bases, with 17 bases between the two germline ends. The CDR3 nucleotides read TGCAGTGCTGGGCGAGGGATGGGCGGGCAGTTCTTC. Translation: CSAGRGMGGQFF.

In its sample, this clonotype was seen many times. This chain links TRBV11-2 with TRBJ2-6; tentative D call: TRBD1 (6 bases). The CDR3 loop spans 17 amino acids. V was cut by 7 bases and J by 4 bases, with 20 bases left in between. Germline V CDR1 and CDR2: SGHAT, FQNNGV. The CDR3 DNA is TGTGCCAGCACCCTGACAGGCTACGGCGTCGGGGCCAACGTCCTGACTTTC. This translates into CASTLTGYGVGANVLTF.

J is TRBJ2-1 and V is TRBV12-3 or TRBV12-4, with a weak D call TRBD2 (6 bases). Trimming removed 5 bases at V and 3 bases at J, with 17 bases between. This CDR3 comprises 16 residues. This chain's CDR3 is CASSPTLAELYNEQFF. The CDR3 DNA follows: TGTGCCAGCAGTCCGACATTAGCGGAGCTCTACAATGAGCAGTTCTTC.

This clonotype was found once. The CDR3 is CASTKGLAGVPYEQYF. The DNA for the CDR3 is TGCGCCAGCACCAAAGGACTAGCGGGGGTCCCCTACGAGCAGTACTTC. The chain couples TRBV10-1 to TRBJ2-7; 13 nucleotides match TRBD2. Unmatched junction bases numbered 8, after V lost 7 bases and J lost 2 bases. CDR1 WNHNN and CDR2 SYGVQD come from the germline V gene (reference sequence). The CDR3 sequence is 16 residues long.

This chain connects TRBV29-1 to TRBJ2-7; maybe TRBD2 (5 bases). The CDR3 contains 13 residues. Germline CDR1 and CDR2: SQVTM and ANQGSEA. Trimming shortened V by 4 bases and J by 0 bases, and 10 bases separated the two germline ends. CDR3 residues: CSVVYTSSYEQYF. Written as DNA, the CDR3 is TGCAGCGTTGTATATACTAGCTCCTACGAGCAGTACTTC.

This clonotype came up many times. The chain employs TRBV9 and TRBJ2-7, with a weak D call TRBD2 (6 bases). The CDR3 contains 16 residues. The germline gives CDR1 SGDLS, CDR2 YYNGEE. Trimming removed 2 bases at V and 4 bases at J, with 19 bases between. Written as DNA, the CDR3 is TGTGCCAGCAGCGTCGGGTTGGCGGGAAATCAGTACGAGCAGTACTTC. Its translation is CASSVGLAGNQYEQYF.

This clonotype has a count of ten or more. The rearrangement uses TRBV4-3 and TRBJ2-7; 11 bases match TRBD2. Germline V lookup: CDR1 LGHNA, CDR2 YSLEER. The CDR3 extends over 15 amino acids. V lost 0 bases to trimming and J lost 4 bases; unmatched junction nucleotides: 2. CDR3 coding DNA: TGCGCCAGCAGCCAAGAGGTAGCGGGAGGGTACGAGCAGTACTTC. Amino acid sequence: CASSQEVAGGYEQYF.

The table lists this clonotype with a few counts. The genes are TRBV15 and TRBJ1-2; 9 bases are a match to TRBD1. The germline V gene encodes CDR1 LNHNV and CDR2 YYDKDF (reference sequence). V lost 4 bases, J lost 5 bases, and 5 bases stayed unmatched. The CDR3 extends over 14 amino acids. The CDR3 loop reads CATSTGTGRYGYTF. CDR3 in DNA: TGTGCCACCAGCACCGGGACAGGGAGATATGGCTACACCTTC.

The chain uses TRBV5-1 and TRBJ2-1; a possible D gene is TRBD1 (7 bases). CDR1 is SGHRS, CDR2 YFSETQ, per germline. Trimming removed 4 bases at V and 10 bases at J, with 21 bases between. The CDR3 is 15 amino acids. DNA of the CDR3: TGCGCCAGCAGCGGGGGGATTTCGCGGGACAGAGAGCAGTTCTTC. This encodes CASSGGISRDREQFF.

The table lists this clonotype with a few counts. The chain has TRBV27 and TRBJ2-3; 14 positions match TRBD2. This CDR3 is 19 amino acids long. CDR1 MNHEY and CDR2 SMNVEV come from the germline V gene (reference sequence). The V and J ends lost 5 bases and 2 bases, in that order; junction bases with no gene match: 12. The CDR3 here is CASSPLTSGGGLATDTQYF. As DNA, the CDR3 is TGTGCCAGCAGTCCCCTGACTAGCGGGGGGGGCCTCGCCACAGATACGCAGTATTTT.

This chain joins TRBV7-8 and TRBJ1-1; 10 bases align to TRBD1. Germline V gene data show CDR1 as SGHVS and CDR2 as FQNEAQ. The CDR3 covers 15 residues. With V trimmed by 3 bases and J by 5 bases, 6 bases remained unmatched. The chain's CDR3 is CASSLEGTGETEAFF. CDR3 nucleotide sequence: TGTGCCAGCAGCTTGGAGGGGACAGGGGAGACTGAAGCTTTCTTT.